These 20 T cell receptor beta chains were all obtained from the same sample, sequenced in a study of healthy donors' naive CD4 and CD8 T cells. A linear amplification protocol produced the TCR libraries from 500 ng of total RNA. Via MiXCR, TCRdb re-called the reads, giving one row per CDR3 protein. The sample carries roughly 200,000 distinct CDR3 sequences, about 70% recorded once. The sequenced material came from naive CD4+ and CD8+ T cells sorted from blood, pooled from several donors. The receptors originated from a pool of human donors in good health; the sample pools cells from several healthy donors.

This chain connects TRBV11-1 to TRBJ1-1; weak D call: TRBD1 (5 bases). The CDR3 is made up of 16 amino acids. V was shortened by 5 bases and J by 2 bases, with 18 bases between the two germline ends. Germline V gene data show CDR1 as SGHAT and CDR2 as FQDESV (reference sequence). As DNA, the CDR3 is TGTGCCAGCAGCCCGCCAGGGCGGAGACTTAACACTGAAGCTTTCTTT. The encoded protein is CASSPPGRRLNTEAFF.

This clonotype was seen only once. The rearrangement joins TRBV14 to TRBJ2-5, with 9 bases matching TRBD2. The CDR3 runs 15 residues. The V gene end was trimmed by 2 bases and the J gene end by 2 bases; junction bases not matched to a gene: 3. From germline, CDR1 is SGHDN and CDR2 FVKESK. This chain's CDR3 is CASSQRAGGQETQYF. In nucleotides, the CDR3 is TGTGCCAGCAGCCAACGAGCGGGGGGACAAGAGACCCAGTACTTC.

The rearrangement joins TRBV4-3 to TRBJ1-3; no clear D gene. The CDR3 spans 21 residues. Trimming took off 0 bases at V and 0 bases at J, with 24 bases between the two ends. In germline, CDR1 is LGHNA, CDR2 YSLEER. In DNA form, the CDR3 reads TGCGCCAGCAGCCAAGATATAGGCAGAGGGCCCTTCCTTCACTCTGGAAACACCATATATTTT. This translates into CASSQDIGRGPFLHSGNTIYF.

Only a few counts were recorded for this clonotype. In DNA, the CDR3 is TGTGCCACCAGCAAACGCCCGGGACAGGGGAACACTGAAGCTTTCTTT. Its translation: CATSKRPGQGNTEAFF. The genes are TRBV15 and TRBJ1-1, with TRBD1 identical over 9 bases. The germline V gene encodes CDR1 LNHNV and CDR2 YYDKDF (reference sequence). The CDR3 extends over 16 amino acids. V trimming: 4 bases; J trimming: 1 base; junction bases outside the gene matches: 7.

This clonotype showed up many times. This chain joins TRBV29-1 and TRBJ2-5, with D possibly being TRBD1 (6 bases). The germline V gene has CDR1 SQVTM and CDR2 ANQGSEA. This CDR3 is built from 16 residues. Trimming stripped 7 bases from V and 5 bases from J, with 26 bases between. The CDR3 DNA reads TGCAGCGCCGAAGGGGCGGACAGTAGGTTATCGGAGACCCAGTACTTC. Residues: CSAEGADSRLSETQYF.

J is TRBJ1-4 and V is TRBV5-4; D may be TRBD1 (5 bases). Per the germline V gene, CDR1 is SGHNT and CDR2 is YYREEE (reference sequence). With 3 bases removed from V and 3 bases from J, the gap between germline ends came to 12 bases. The CDR3 consists of 15 residues. This CDR3 reads CASSSASGANEKLFF. DNA for the CDR3: TGTGCCAGCAGCTCCGCCTCGGGGGCTAATGAAAAACTGTTTTTT. Together with reference TRBV5-4 and TRBJ1-4, the CDR3 gives the full variable domain: ETGVTQSPTHLIKTRGQQVTLRCSSQSGHNTVSWYQQALGQGPQFIFQYYREEENGRGNFPPRFSGLQFPNYSSELNVNALELDDSALYLCASSSASGANEKLFFGSGTQLSVL.

The chain carries TRBV27 and TRBJ2-3; TRBD2 is a possible D gene (6 bases). Germline V gene data show CDR1 as MNHEY and CDR2 as SMNVEV (reference sequence). Deletions cut 8 bases from V and 2 bases from J, with 14 bases between. CDR3 length equals 14 residues. The CDR3: CASAPGTFTDTQYF. CDR3 DNA: TGTGCCAGCGCACCCGGGACTTTCACAGATACGCAGTATTTT.

J is TRBJ1-6 and V is TRBV30; 10 positions agree with TRBD1. The CDR3 has 13 residues. After removal of 8 bases from V and 9 bases from J, the junction contained 7 bases not matched to a gene. Germline assignment: CDR1 GTSNPN and CDR2 SVGIG (reference sequence). The CDR3 DNA reads as TGTGCCCGCGACGGACAGGGGGGTTCACCCCTCCACTTT. Translated, it gives CARDGQGGSPLHF.

This rearrangement joins TRBV20-1 to TRBJ1-1; D unclear. Trimming pared 2 bases from V and 0 bases from J, leaving 7 bases between. The CDR3 extends over 13 amino acids. Germline loops: CDR1 DFQATT, CDR2 SNEGSKA (reference sequence). This CDR3 is CSARLRMNTEAFF. Here the CDR3 DNA reads TGCAGTGCTAGATTGCGGATGAACACTGAAGCTTTCTTT.

This clonotype was picked up a small number of times. The chain has TRBV4-2 and TRBJ2-1; 7 nucleotides match TRBD1. J gave up 1 base and V 2 bases, and 8 bases lay outside the gene matches. The germline V gene has CDR1 LGHNA and CDR2 YNFKEQ. CDR3 size: 17 residues. This CDR3 reads CASSQFGTDGSYNEQFF. Here the CDR3 DNA reads TGTGCCAGCAGCCAATTCGGGACAGACGGATCCTACAATGAGCAGTTCTTC.

This clonotype has ten or more counts. The chain employs TRBV29-1 and TRBJ2-6, with TRBD2 identical over 7 bases. Germline values: CDR1 SQVTM, CDR2 ANQGSEA. V dropped 5 bases and J dropped 2; count of bases not matched to a gene: 3. The CDR3 is made up of 14 amino acids. The chain's CDR3 is CSVREVAGANVLTF. For the CDR3, the DNA is TGCAGCGTTCGGGAGGTTGCTGGGGCCAACGTCCTGACTTTC. Complete variable domain (other parts from reference TRBV29-1 and TRBJ2-6): SAVISQKPSRDICQRGTSLTIQCQVDSQVTMMFWYRQQPGQSLTLIATANQGSEATYESGFVIDKFPISRPNLTFSTLTVSNMSPEDSSIYLCSVREVAGANVLTFGAGSRLTVL.

This clonotype showed up just a few times. The CDR3 DNA is TGTGCCTGGGCCGCGGACAGGGCTCAGCCCCAGCATTTT. Translated: CAWAADRAQPQHF. The chain carries TRBV30 and TRBJ1-5; 8 nucleotides agree with TRBD1. The CDR3 contains 13 residues. Germline V gene data show CDR1 as GTSNPN and CDR2 as SVGIG (reference sequence). V trimming: 5 bases; J trimming: 6 bases; junction bases outside the gene matches: 6.

The gene calls are TRBV29-1 and TRBJ2-7; 8 bases are shared with TRBD2. The germline CDR1 and CDR2 sequences are SQVTM and ANQGSEA. The CDR3 sequence is 13 residues long. Trimming at V came to 5 bases and at J to 4 bases, leaving 7 bases not matched to a gene. This CDR3 reads CSVHAGGSYEQYF. DNA of the CDR3: TGCAGCGTTCATGCGGGAGGTTCGTACGAGCAGTACTTC.

The genes are TRBV13 and TRBJ2-7; D may be TRBD1 (6 bases). V lost 4 bases and J 2 bases, leaving 15 bases between the germline ends. The CDR3 runs to 15 residues. The germline gives CDR1 PRHDT, CDR2 FYEKMQ (reference sequence). CDR3 nucleotides: TGTGCCAGCAGCTCCACAGGGACCGCTACCTACGAGCAGTACTTC. Its protein is CASSSTGTATYEQYF. Full variable domain (rest looked up from reference TRBV13 and TRBJ2-7): AAGVIQSPRHLIKEKRETATLKCYPIPRHDTVYWYQQGPGQDPQFLISFYEKMQSDKGSIPDRFSAQQFSDYHSELNMSSLELGDSALYFCASSSTGTATYEQYFGPGTRLTVT.

This rearrangement joins TRBV6-5 to TRBJ2-2, with D maybe TRBD1 (6 bases). V shed 8 bases and J shed 6 bases, with 10 bases lying between them. Germline V CDR1 and CDR2: MNHEY, SVGAGI. This CDR3 has 12 amino acids. The CDR3 DNA reads TGTGCCAGCTCTAGGGGGTCCGGGGAGCTGTTTTTT. Translated, it gives CASSRGSGELFF.

Concerning this clonotype: The junction does not match germline at one end; this may be a read error. The chain has TRBV29-1 and TRBJ1-2; 9 nucleotides match TRBD1. CDR1 SQVTM and CDR2 ANQGSEA come from the germline V gene. CDR3 length: 13 amino acids. The CDR3 protein is CSVEGQGISGYTF. The CDR3 nucleotides read TGCAGCGTAGAAGGACAGGGGATCTCTGGCTACACCTTC.

The J gene is TRBJ1-2, the V gene TRBV5-6, with D uncertain. V dropped 2 bases and J dropped 8 bases, with 13 bases sitting between them. The CDR3 is made up of 13 amino acids. In germline, CDR1 is SGHDT, CDR2 YYEEEE. The chain's CDR3 is CASSFGRSTGYTF. The CDR3 bases are TGTGCCAGCAGCTTTGGACGGTCTACGGGCTACACCTTC.

The J gene is TRBJ2-4, the V gene TRBV27, with D possibly being TRBD2 (6 bases). The germline CDR1 and CDR2 sequences are MNHEY and SMNVEV (reference sequence). V shed 8 bases and J shed 0 bases, with 11 bases lying between them. This CDR3 is 14 amino acids long. The CDR3 nucleotides are TGTGCCAGCTCACGGAGGGGAGCCAAAAACATTCAGTACTTC. Translating gives CASSRRGAKNIQYF.

The chain combines TRBV6-2 or TRBV6-3 with TRBJ1-5; D remains unclear. V was shortened by 0 bases and J by 9 bases, with 6 bases between the two germline ends. Germline assignment: CDR1 MNHEY and CDR2 SVGEGT. The CDR3 runs to 12 residues. CDR3 sequence: CASSYSAGPQHF. Here the CDR3 DNA reads TGTGCCAGCAGTTACTCGGCGGGGCCCCAGCATTTT.

This clonotype was picked up a small number of times. The chain has TRBV29-1 and TRBJ2-3; unclear D gene. The CDR3 has 13 residues. With 0 bases removed from V and 4 bases from J, the gap between germline ends came to 8 bases. Germline-derived CDR1 and CDR2 are SQVTM and ANQGSEA. CDR3 nucleotide sequence: TGCAGCGTTGAAGATCCTCGGGCAGATACGCAGTATTTT. Residues: CSVEDPRADTQYF.